This TCR beta chain came from a study of T cells in Graves' hyperthyroidism and ophthalmopathy. Absence of ophthalmopathy progression within 18 months defined stable Graves' hyperthyroidism. Uncontrolled infection, other autoimmune disease, pregnancy or lactation barred patients from enrollment. Diagnosing involved the use of clinical symptoms, serum thyroxine and TRAb, thyroid ultrasound and orbital computed tomography. Germline values: CDR1 MGHDK, CDR2 SYGVNS. The CDR3 spans 12 residues. V dropped 8 bases and J dropped 4; count of bases not matched to a gene: 2. RNA transcripts gave rise to amplified TCR beta CDR3 regions. The HTBI primer set was used in a first-round RT-PCR of the TCR CDR3. MiXCR, run by TCRdb on the multiplex PCR reads, gives a single entry per CDR3 protein. This table has about 560,000 distinct CDR3 sequences, roughly 46% appearing once.

The sequence derives from a woman younger than 30 with Graves' hyperthyroidism. V and J are TRBV25-1 and TRBJ2-1, with 7 bases fitting TRBD2. The sample comprised peripheral blood or thyroid tissue (not recorded which). CDR3 region: CASGRGYNEQFF. CDR3 nucleotide sequence: TGTGCCAGCGGGAGGGGATACAATGAGCAGTTCTTC.